This entry concerns a single TCR beta chain. Its antigen is not known. PCR used 60 Vbeta primers and 13 Jbeta primers. Assay used: immunoSEQ multiplex PCR; TCRdb lists only in-frame clones, some missing. The table shows about 150,000 clones, with roughly 67% occurring only once. Healthy individuals who donated bone marrow served as the donors. These data belong to a study of cytomegalovirus exposure and HLA in healthy donors. Study observations and caveats: In an earlier analysis, about 87% or about 30%: the productive usage of most TCR beta V segments.

The sequence derives from a woman under 30 in good health and CMV-seropositive. Sequenced: PBMCs.

This CDR3 reads CASSSLQGNYGYTF. In DNA form, the CDR3 reads TGTGCCAGCAGCTCTCTACAGGGGAACTATGGCTACACCTTC. The chain uses TRBV11-2 and TRBJ1-2; TRBD1 matches 7 bases. In germline, CDR1 is SGHAT, CDR2 FQNNGV. After removal of 4 bases from V and 2 bases from J, the junction contained 4 bases not matched to a gene. This CDR3 contains 14 residues. Full variable domain (outside the CDR3, taken from reference TRBV11-2 and TRBJ1-2): EAGVAQSPRYKIIEKRQSVAFWCNPISGHATLYWYQQILGQGPKLLIQFQNNGVVDDSQLPKDRFSAERLKGVDSTLKIQPAKLEDSAVYLCASSSLQGNYGYTFGSGTRLTVV.